This T cell receptor beta chain is drawn from a study of early T cells in non-severe SARS-CoV-2 infection. Background on the study: Whole-blood bulk RNA, unsorted, was sequenced, and chains were unpaired.

Study outcomes and limitations: VDJdb matching skewed toward anti-spike CD8 responses, missing private and CD4 specificities.

In regard to this clonotype: Its antigen is undetermined.

TCRdb called the 5' RACE reads again in MiXCR, with one record for every CDR3 protein. The sample comprises 97,000 or so distinct CDR3 sequences, about 11% of which are singletons, and roughly 5% rests with the top ten. V lost 6 bases to trimming and J lost 5 bases, with 14 bases between them. This CDR3 comprises 13 residues. Germline V gives CDR1 SGHTA, CDR2 FQGNSA. The TCR sequence derives from an adult who was a healthcare worker with PCR-confirmed SARS-CoV-2 infection or an uninfected control (not recorded which). The chain couples TRBV7-2 to TRBJ2-7; D gene unclear. The material sequenced was whole blood, taken at baseline. CDR3 DNA: TGTGCCAGCAGACCAGTAGGAACCAACGAGCAGTACTTC. This translates into CASRPVGTNEQYF.